This T cell receptor beta chain was retrieved from a study of tumor and adjacent non-tumor tissue in lung cancer. Germline CDR1 and CDR2: WSHSY and SAAADI. The CDR3 consists of 16 residues. TCRbeta libraries were built with three rounds of nested PCR, modified from ARM-PCR. MiXCR was run by TCRdb on the multiplex PCR reads, yielding one entry per CDR3 protein. The table has 100,000 or so distinct CDR3 sequences, 80% seen once. Remarks on this clonotype: Its antigen remains unknown. The junction departs from the called germline gene at one end, perhaps through a read error.

No cell sorting was done before RNA was extracted from the tissue. Distant lung tissue was collected more than 3 cm away from the tumor edge. Study-level results: Tumor repertoires had a smaller top 100 clone share than normal lung.

V gene TRBV10-2 combines with J gene TRBJ2-2; D is perhaps TRBD2 (6 bases). Material for sequencing was distant non-tumor lung tissue. The clonotype originates from a man between 60 and 75 years old with small cell lung cancer. CDR3 amino acids: CASRGGELANIGELFF. CDR3 bases: TGTGCCAGCCGTGGAGGGGAATTAGCGAACATCGGGGAGCTGTTTTTT.